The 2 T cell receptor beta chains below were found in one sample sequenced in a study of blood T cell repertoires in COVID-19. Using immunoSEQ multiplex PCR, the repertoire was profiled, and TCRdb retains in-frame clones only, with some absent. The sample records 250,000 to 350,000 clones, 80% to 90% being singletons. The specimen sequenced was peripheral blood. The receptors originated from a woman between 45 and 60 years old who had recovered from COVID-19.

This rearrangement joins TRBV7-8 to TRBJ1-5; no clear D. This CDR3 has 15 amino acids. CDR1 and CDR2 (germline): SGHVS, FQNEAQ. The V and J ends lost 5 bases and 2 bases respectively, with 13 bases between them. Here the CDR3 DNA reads TGTGCCAGCAGCCCCAGGTCCCAGGGCAATCAGCCCCAGCATTTT. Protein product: CASSPRSQGNQPQHF.

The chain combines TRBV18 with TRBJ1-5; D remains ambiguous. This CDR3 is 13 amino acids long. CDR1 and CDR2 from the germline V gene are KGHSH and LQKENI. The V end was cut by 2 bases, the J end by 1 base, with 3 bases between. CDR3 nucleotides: TGTGCCAGCTCACCATCAAGCAATCAGCCCCAGCATTTT. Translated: CASSPSSNQPQHF.